Presented here are 29 T cell receptor beta chains from one specimen sequenced in a study of human T cells and chemical hapten exposure. One entry per CDR3 protein, called by TCRdb with MiXCR from the 5' RACE reads. The table shows approximately 140,000 distinct CDR3 sequences, with around 4% occurring only once. Unfractionated whole blood yielded the extracted total RNA. The receptors here all came from a female donor in good health.

At least ten counts were recorded for this clonotype. The chain has TRBV12-3 or TRBV12-4 and TRBJ2-7, with 7 bases identical to TRBD1. The CDR3 totals 14 residues. Trimming took 5 bases from V and 5 from J; bases not matched to a gene: 9. CDR3 in DNA: TGTGCCAGCAGTCTTGGACAGGAAGGCCACGAGCAGTACTTC. Translation gives CASSLGQEGHEQYF.

This clonotype was counted many times. The CDR3 DNA is TGCAGCGTTTCCGGGGGGACAGGGGGAGAGACCCAGTACTTC. Its translation is CSVSGGTGGETQYF. The rearrangement joins TRBV29-1 to TRBJ2-5, with 11 bases fitting TRBD1. Per the germline V gene, CDR1 is SQVTM and CDR2 is ANQGSEA. Unmatched junction bases numbered 6, after V lost 5 bases and J lost 4 bases. The CDR3 length is 14 residues.

This clonotype was recorded many times. J is TRBJ1-1 and V is TRBV15; no clear D gene. Trimming removed 0 bases from V and 5 bases from J, with 31 bases in between. The germline CDR1 and CDR2 sequences are LNHNV and YYDKDF (reference sequence). The length of the CDR3 is 21 residues. CDR3 nucleotide sequence: TGTGCCACCAGCAGAGAGGGAGAGAGCAGCTGGCTGCCGCCAGAAAGTACTGAAGCTTTCTTT. Residues: CATSREGESSWLPPESTEAFF.

CDR3 DNA sequence: TGTGCCAGCACCCCTGGGCAGGTTGCCTACAATGAGCAGTTCTTC. Translating gives CASTPGQVAYNEQFF. The rearrangement uses TRBV12-3 or TRBV12-4 and TRBJ2-1; D call uncertain. The ends were cut back, 7 bases at V and 2 bases at J, with 15 bases in the middle. CDR3 length: 15 amino acids.

This clonotype was recorded at least ten times. The chain links TRBV7-9 to TRBJ2-3; TRBD1 matches at 9 bases. The CDR3 loop spans 20 amino acids. With V trimmed by 5 bases and J by 2 bases, 20 bases remained unmatched. Germline CDR1 reads SEHNR; CDR2 reads FQNEAQ (reference sequence). The CDR3 loop is CASSPGPPGQGWGTTDTQYF. CDR3 bases: TGTGCCAGCAGCCCGGGTCCTCCGGGACAGGGATGGGGGACCACAGATACGCAGTATTTT.

This clonotype was detected ten times or more. The chain employs TRBV7-2 and TRBJ2-3; no firm D call. Per the germline V gene, CDR1 is SGHTA and CDR2 is FQGNSA. The CDR3 has 12 residues. With 7 bases removed from V and 2 bases from J, the gap between germline ends came to 7 bases. CDR3 amino acids: CASTPPTDTQYF. The CDR3 DNA follows: TGTGCCAGCACCCCCCCCACAGATACGCAGTATTTT.

This clonotype was detected ten times or more. The chain couples TRBV19 to TRBJ2-1; 7 bases agree with TRBD2. The germline gives CDR1 LNHDA, CDR2 SQIVND (reference sequence). The CDR3 loop spans 19 amino acids. V trimming: 6 bases; J trimming: 7 bases; junction bases outside the gene matches: 24. CDR3 residues: CASRKYRGSGQNKENEQFF. The DNA for the CDR3 is TGTGCCAGTAGGAAGTATAGGGGTAGCGGGCAAAACAAGGAGAATGAGCAGTTCTTC. Full variable domain (rest looked up from reference TRBV19 and TRBJ2-1): DGGITQSPKYLFRKEGQNVTLSCEQNLNHDAMYWYRQDPGQGLRLIYYSQIVNDFQKGDIAEGYSVSREKKESFPLTVTSAQKNPTAFYLCASRKYRGSGQNKENEQFFGPGTRLTVL.

This clonotype has a count of ten or more. The gene calls are TRBV7-9 and TRBJ2-3, with 11 bases fitting TRBD2. This CDR3 region has 16 residues. The V gene's germline CDR1 is SEHNR and CDR2 FQNEAQ (reference sequence). J was trimmed by 6 bases and V by 2 bases; bases with no gene match: 7. CDR3 DNA: TGTGCCAGCAGCTTATTTAGCGGGGGGGCCGTGGATACGCAGTATTTT. It specifies CASSLFSGGAVDTQYF.

This clonotype occurred a few times. V gene TRBV12-3 or TRBV12-4 combines with J gene TRBJ2-3; TRBD1 matches at 9 bases. The V gene end was trimmed by 0 bases and the J gene end by 1 base; junction bases not matched to a gene: 2. The CDR3 runs 16 residues. The CDR3 here is CASSLARDRGTDTQYF. The CDR3 DNA sequence: TGTGCCAGCAGTTTAGCCCGGGACAGGGGCACAGATACGCAGTATTTT.

This clonotype was counted many times. The genes are TRBV2 and TRBJ1-2; D gene uncertain. Germline V lookup: CDR1 SNHLY, CDR2 FYNNEI. The length of the CDR3 is 10 residues. Trimming stripped 6 bases from V and 10 bases from J, with 9 bases between. The CDR3 here is CASRTGDYTF. CDR3 DNA: TGTGCCAGCAGGACCGGGGACTACACCTTC.

A remark on this clonotype: A read error may explain this, as a much larger clone is one base away. The chain combines TRBV6-1 with TRBJ1-6; maybe TRBD1 (5 bases). CDR1 and CDR2 from the germline V gene are MNHNS and SASEGT. The CDR3 loop spans 15 amino acids. The CDR3 sequence: CASSEADMSGAPLNF. As DNA, the CDR3 is TGTGCCAGCAGTGAAGCCGACATGAGCGGGGCACCCCTCAACTTT.

On this clonotype: Being one base from a much bigger clone, this may be a read error. The gene calls are TRBV2 and TRBJ1-2; D call uncertain. The CDR3 sequence is 12 residues long. The germline gives CDR1 SNHLY, CDR2 FYNNEI. Between the trimmed V and J ends, which lost 7 bases and 6 bases, there was a span of 12 bases. In DNA, the CDR3 is TGTGCCAGCACCGGGGTTCGCGATGGCTACACCTTC. Protein: CASTGVRDGYTF. Looking up the rest from reference TRBV2 and TRBJ1-2 gives the full variable domain: EPEVTQTPSHQVTQMGQEVILRCVPISNHLYFYWYRQILGQKVEFLVSFYNNEISEKSEIFDDQFSVERPDGSNFTLKIRSTKLEDSAMYFCASTGVRDGYTFGSGTRLTVV.

This clonotype has ten or more counts. The chain carries TRBV6-5 and TRBJ2-1; 8 nucleotides match TRBD1. Germline lookup yields CDR1 MNHEY and CDR2 SVGAGI. Trimming cost V 5 bases and J 0 bases; bases outside gene matches: 3. The CDR3 has 15 residues. DNA of the CDR3: TGTGCCAGCAGTCAAGACAGGGGCTCCTACAATGAGCAGTTCTTC. Residues: CASSQDRGSYNEQFF.

To note about this clonotype: A clone one base away is much larger, so this may be a read error. V is TRBV13 and J is TRBJ1-3; D call uncertain. The CDR3 sequence is 13 residues long. CDR1 PRHDT and CDR2 FYEKMQ come from the germline V gene (reference sequence). Trimming left V 8 bases short and J 0 bases short, with 8 bases between. The DNA for the CDR3 is TGTGCCAGCTCCTTCAACTCTGGAAACACCATATATTTT. Its translation is CASSFNSGNTIYF.

The table lists this clonotype with many counts. The rearrangement uses TRBV25-1 and TRBJ1-1; D is ambiguous. This CDR3 has 15 residues. Germline V CDR1 and CDR2: MGHDK, SYGVNS. V dropped 3 bases and J dropped 1 base, with 12 bases sitting between them. The CDR3 region has the DNA TGTGCCAGCAGTGATCTGTCAGGCGAGAACACTGAAGCTTTCTTT. This gives the protein CASSDLSGENTEAFF.

This clonotype was counted ten times or more. The chain uses TRBV7-9 and TRBJ1-6; D uncertain. This CDR3 has 15 residues. From germline, CDR1 is SEHNR and CDR2 FQNEAQ (reference sequence). Trimming shortened V by 2 bases and J by 7 bases, and 12 bases separated the two germline ends. DNA of the CDR3: TGTGCCAGCAGCTTACCTGGGGTTACCAATTCACCCCTCCACTTT. This translates into CASSLPGVTNSPLHF.

As to this clonotype: A much bigger clone sits one base away, suggesting this may be a read error. The J gene is TRBJ1-6, the V gene TRBV20-1; a possible D gene is TRBD1 (5 bases). CDR3 length: 16 amino acids. Germline CDR1 reads DFQATT; CDR2 reads SNEGSKA (reference sequence). CDR3 in amino acids: CSARDSRPEGNSPLNF. In DNA, the CDR3 is TGCAGTGCTAGAGATTCCCGGCCGGAGGGGAATTCACCCCTCAACTTT.

This clonotype showed up many times. V is TRBV12-3 or TRBV12-4 and J is TRBJ1-5, with D unclear. Trimming took 6 bases from V and 5 from J, leaving 8 bases between them. The CDR3 is made up of 12 amino acids. The CDR3 region has the DNA TGTGCCAGCAGGTCTGGGCATCAGCCCCAGCATTTT. Its translation: CASRSGHQPQHF.

A few counts support this clonotype. The rearrangement links TRBV7-9 to TRBJ2-3, with 9 bases identical to TRBD2. Germline CDR1 reads SEHNR; CDR2 reads FQNEAQ (reference sequence). V shed 5 bases, J shed 0 bases, and the junction held 15 bases outside the gene matches. CDR3 size: 19 residues. CDR3 sequence (DNA): TGTGCCAGCAGCCACACCGGGGCGGGGGGGAAAAAAAGCACAGATACGCAGTATTTT. Its translation: CASSHTGAGGKKSTDTQYF.

At least ten counts were recorded for this clonotype. The rearrangement uses TRBV7-2 and TRBJ1-1, with D unresolved. CDR1 and CDR2 from the germline V gene are SGHTA and FQGNSA. The CDR3 loop spans 13 amino acids. Trimming pared 5 bases from V and 2 bases from J, leaving 9 bases between. The chain's CDR3 is CASSEDSNTEAFF. In nucleotides, the CDR3 is TGTGCCAGCAGCGAGGACTCAAACACTGAAGCTTTCTTT.

This clonotype appeared many times. The V gene is TRBV20-1, the J gene TRBJ1-1; no clear D gene. V was pared by 0 bases and J by 2 bases, with 10 bases between. Germline V gives CDR1 DFQATT, CDR2 SNEGSKA (reference sequence). The CDR3 has 14 residues. CDR3 loop: CSARELLRNTEAFF. The CDR3 DNA follows: TGCAGTGCTAGAGAGTTACTCAGAAACACTGAAGCTTTCTTT.

This clonotype was seen at least ten times. The chain carries TRBV9 and TRBJ2-5; 10 bases fit TRBD2. CDR1 is SGDLS, CDR2 YYNGEE, per germline. This CDR3 contains 16 residues. With V trimmed by 2 bases and J by 5 bases, 9 bases remained unmatched. Here the CDR3 reads CASSVEAGGPWETQYF. The CDR3 DNA is TGTGCCAGCAGCGTCGAAGCGGGGGGGCCCTGGGAGACCCAGTACTTC.

The sample holds a few counts of this clonotype. The J gene is TRBJ2-2, the V gene TRBV12-3 or TRBV12-4; no firm D call. CDR3 length equals 11 residues. The V and J ends lost 5 bases and 8 bases respectively, with 6 bases between them. As DNA, the CDR3 is TGTGCCAGCAGTCGAATTGGGGAGCTGTTTTTT. Protein product: CASSRIGELFF.

This clonotype was picked up many times. V gene TRBV20-1 combines with J gene TRBJ1-5; D remains unclear. Per the germline V gene, CDR1 is DFQATT and CDR2 is SNEGSKA (reference sequence). Trimming shortened V by 3 bases and J by 6 bases, and 12 bases separated the two germline ends. The CDR3 has 13 residues. This chain's CDR3 is CSASPGIGQPQHF. In nucleotides, the CDR3 is TGCAGTGCTAGTCCGGGAATTGGTCAGCCCCAGCATTTT.

This clonotype appeared many times. The chain combines TRBV9 with TRBJ2-3; tentative D call: TRBD2 (6 bases). The V end was cut by 1 base, the J end by 0 bases, with 12 bases between. CDR1 is SGDLS and CDR2 is YYNGEE in the germline V gene. This CDR3 region has 16 residues. CDR3 bases: TGTGCCAGCAGCGTAATGATAGCGGCTAGCACAGATACGCAGTATTTT. Its translation: CASSVMIAASTDTQYF.

This clonotype was recorded at least ten times. The chain employs TRBV5-8 and TRBJ2-7; D not certain. The CDR3 runs to 13 residues. From germline, CDR1 is SGHTS and CDR2 YDEGEE. V gave up 2 bases and J gave up 7 bases, with 13 bases separating them. Here the CDR3 reads CASSFPNSLEQYF. Here the CDR3 DNA reads TGTGCCAGCAGCTTCCCCAACAGCCTGGAGCAGTACTTC.

This clonotype came up many times. The V and J genes are TRBV12-3 or TRBV12-4 and TRBJ1-1, with D possibly matching TRBD1 (5 bases). Trimming stripped 5 bases from V and 0 bases from J, with 16 bases between. The CDR3 loop spans 16 amino acids. Written as DNA, the CDR3 is TGTGCCAGCAGTGGGAGGAGGGGCCCCCTGAACACTGAAGCTTTCTTT. Translating gives CASSGRRGPLNTEAFF.

The table lists this clonotype with many counts. This chain joins TRBV15 and TRBJ1-6; D unclear. The V and J ends lost 0 bases and 9 bases respectively, with 21 bases between them. The CDR3 extends over 18 amino acids. Germline V CDR1 and CDR2: LNHNV, YYDKDF (reference sequence). This CDR3 is CATSRDQAFPTRGSPLHF. The CDR3 DNA reads TGTGCCACCAGCAGAGATCAGGCTTTCCCAACACGGGGTTCACCCCTCCACTTT. Full variable domain (rest looked up from reference TRBV15 and TRBJ1-6): DAMVIQNPRYQVTQFGKPVTLSCSQTLNHNVMYWYQQKSSQAPKLLFHYYDKDFNNEADTPDNFQSRRPNTSFCFLDIRSPGLGDTAMYLCATSRDQAFPTRGSPLHFGNGTRLTVT.

This clonotype was recorded a few times. This chain links TRBV20-1 with TRBJ2-7; unclear D gene. V was shortened by 5 bases and J by 0 bases, with 11 bases between the two germline ends. Germline V gene data show CDR1 as DFQATT and CDR2 as SNEGSKA (reference sequence). This CDR3 comprises 13 residues. Written as DNA, the CDR3 is TGCAGTGCTGTCCTAGGGAACTCCTACGAGCAGTACTTC. Translation: CSAVLGNSYEQYF.